The 17 T cell receptor beta chains below come from one sample, sequenced in a study of cytotoxic CD8 clonotypes in ibrutinib-treated CLL. Assay: immunoSEQ multiplex PCR; the TCRdb copy retains only in-frame clones and omits some. The data show fewer than 400,000 clones, approximately 67% seen once. The sequencing here drew on PBMCs, taken after 36 months of ibrutinib treatment. The receptors shown here come from a human donor with chronic lymphocytic leukemia.

This clone appeared a few times. The chain carries TRBV5-6 and TRBJ1-6; TRBD1 aligns across 9 bases. This CDR3 contains 15 residues. V shed 4 bases, J shed 11 bases, and the junction held 10 bases outside the gene matches. CDR1 is SGHDT and CDR2 is YYEEEE in the germline V gene. CDR3 sequence reads: CASSPRGQGVTPLHF. Written as DNA, the CDR3 is TGTGCCAGCAGCCCCCGGGGACAGGGAGTAACACCCCTCCACTTT.

In the case of this clone: Within the sample, other DNA sequences also encode this same CDR3. This chain connects TRBV7-3 to TRBJ2-3, with 9 bases lining up with TRBD2. Germline CDR1 reads SGHTA; CDR2 reads FQGTGA. The CDR3 length is 14 residues. V gave up 6 bases and J gave up 1 base; unmatched junction bases: 2. DNA for the CDR3: TGTGCCAGCAGTCGACTAGCGGGCACAGATACGCAGTATTTT. Amino acid sequence: CASSRLAGTDTQYF.

The chain employs TRBV6-1 and TRBJ1-2; 11 nucleotides agree with TRBD1. V trimming: 11 bases; J trimming: 5 bases; junction bases outside the gene matches: 7. The germline V gene encodes CDR1 MNHNS and CDR2 SASEGT. CDR3 length equals 13 residues. CDR3 loop: CAGWDRGRYGYTF. The CDR3 DNA reads as TGTGCCGGATGGGACAGGGGGAGATATGGCTACACCTTC.

This clone has more than one count but fewer than ten. The rearrangement uses TRBV28 and TRBJ2-7; 10 bases fit TRBD2. After removal of 5 bases from V and 5 bases from J, the junction contained 3 bases not matched to a gene. Germline V gene data show CDR1 as MDHEN and CDR2 as SYDVKM. The CDR3 sequence is 13 residues long. The CDR3 DNA follows: TGTGCCAGCAGTCCTAGCGGGAGTGACGAGCAGTACTTC. Residues: CASSPSGSDEQYF.

V is TRBV10-3 and J is TRBJ1-4; a weak D match, TRBD1 (5 bases). CDR3 length: 14 amino acids. V lost 3 bases and J lost 7, with 12 bases in between. Germline assignment: CDR1 ENHRY and CDR2 SYGVKD. CDR3 DNA: TGTGCCATCAGTGAAGCGGGGGGAACTGAAAAACTGTTTTTT. This encodes CAISEAGGTEKLFF.

The CDR3 sequence is CSAGGPGETQYF. CDR3 bases: TGTTCAGCGGGGGGGCCGGGGGAGACCCAGTACTTC. This chain joins TRBV6-5 and TRBJ2-5; 10 bases are a match to TRBD2. The germline gives CDR1 MNHEY, CDR2 SVGAGI. The CDR3 has 12 amino acids.

V gene TRBV4-1 combines with J gene TRBJ1-2, with D possibly matching TRBD1 (5 bases). Germline V gives CDR1 MGHRA, CDR2 YSYEKL. The CDR3 is made up of 15 amino acids. V was pared by 0 bases and J by 3 bases, with 11 bases between. The CDR3 coding sequence is TGCGCCAGCAGCCAAGATGCAGGGTACGACTATGGCTACACCTTC. It encodes CASSQDAGYDYGYTF.

The chain recombines TRBV28 with TRBJ2-3, with D perhaps being TRBD1 or TRBD2 (6 bases each). The CDR3 totals 16 residues. Trimming left V 5 bases short and J 8 bases short, with 23 bases between. Germline loops: CDR1 MDHEN, CDR2 SYDVKM. CDR3 coding DNA: TGTGCCAGCAGTCCGCGGGGACAACGTCCCTCCCGTACGCAGTATTTT. This sequence encodes CASSPRGQRPSRTQYF.

This clone was seen just once. The genes are TRBV5-1 and TRBJ2-1, with 8 bases that match TRBD2. V lost 7 bases, J lost 0 bases, and 9 bases stayed unmatched. CDR3 length equals 16 residues. Germline lookup yields CDR1 SGHRS and CDR2 YFSETQ. CDR3 sequence reads: CASSFSGASSYNEQFF. Written as DNA, the CDR3 is TGCGCCAGCTCATTTAGCGGGGCGAGCTCCTACAATGAGCAGTTCTTC.

The rearrangement joins TRBV6-5 to TRBJ1-4; D is perhaps TRBD1 (6 bases). The V gene's germline CDR1 is MNHEY and CDR2 SVGAGI. V dropped 5 bases and J dropped 7 bases, with 17 bases sitting between them. The CDR3 spans 15 residues. For the CDR3, the DNA is TGTGCCAGCAGTACAACTTGGGGGGCCGTTGAAAAACTGTTTTTT. It is translated as CASSTTWGAVEKLFF.

The CDR3 loop reads CASSPGQGVDTQYF. The CDR3 DNA reads as TGTGCCAGCAGCCCAGGACAGGGAGTAGATACGCAGTATTTT. V and J are TRBV11-3 and TRBJ2-3; 8 bases are a match to TRBD1. The germline CDR1 and CDR2 sequences are SGHNT and YENEEA. This CDR3 is built from 14 residues. Germline trimming cut 5 bases from V and 5 bases from J; bases unmatched to any gene: 6.

V gene TRBV19 combines with J gene TRBJ1-2; tentative D call: TRBD1 (5 bases). The CDR3 is made up of 14 amino acids. Germline CDR1 reads LNHDA; CDR2 reads SQIVND (reference sequence). The germline V and J ends were trimmed by 5 bases and 8 bases, with 18 bases remaining between them. The CDR3 nucleotides read TGTGCCAGTAGTGCGCCCCTCGGGGGAAGGGGCTACACCTTC. As protein: CASSAPLGGRGYTF.

The J gene is TRBJ2-1, the V gene TRBV28, with a tentative D call TRBD2 (6 bases). V was clipped by 8 bases and J by 2 bases, with 16 bases between them. CDR3 length: 15 residues. In germline, CDR1 is MDHEN, CDR2 SYDVKM. CDR3 loop: CASYPGELPYNEQFF. DNA of the CDR3: TGTGCCAGCTACCCGGGAGAACTTCCCTACAATGAGCAGTTCTTC.

This chain joins TRBV5-1 and TRBJ2-5, with 7 bases that match TRBD2. This CDR3 comprises 16 residues. V shed 4 bases and J 3 bases; nucleotides not matched to a gene: 12. Germline V gene data show CDR1 as SGHRS and CDR2 as YFSETQ. CDR3 residues: CASSTAIQSGEETQYF. The CDR3 DNA reads as TGCGCCAGCAGCACAGCTATTCAGAGCGGGGAAGAGACCCAGTACTTC.

This clone was counted between two and nine times. This rearrangement joins TRBV18 to TRBJ1-5; no reliable D call. CDR1 is KGHSH, CDR2 LQKENI, per germline. V was pared by 4 bases and J by 6 bases, with 10 bases between. The CDR3 extends over 13 amino acids. This CDR3 is CASSQEKGQPQHF. Written as DNA, the CDR3 is TGTGCCAGCTCACAGGAAAAGGGTCAGCCCCAGCATTTT.

This chain links TRBV7-3 with TRBJ2-2, with D unclear. CDR1 and CDR2 (germline): SGHTA, FQGTGA. This CDR3 region has 15 residues. The V and J ends lost 1 base and 2 bases respectively, with 8 bases between them. CDR3 region: CASSLSGQNTGELFF. The CDR3 DNA sequence: TGTGCCAGCAGCTTAAGTGGGCAAAACACCGGGGAGCTGTTTTTT.

The chain employs TRBV10-1 and TRBJ2-3; TRBD1 matches at 11 bases. CDR1 and CDR2 (germline): WNHNN, SYGVQD (reference sequence). This CDR3 is built from 15 residues. The V and J ends lost 4 bases and 3 bases, in that order; junction bases with no gene match: 3. CDR3 in DNA: TGCGCCAGCAGTGGGACAGGGGGCTGGACAGATACGCAGTATTTT. Protein product: CASSGTGGWTDTQYF.